This T cell receptor beta chain came from a study of shared clonotypes between healthy human individuals (dated by TCRdb to 2020 to 2022). With regard to the full study: A couple of women and a few men aged 18 to 49 years were included in the cohort. For each donor, CD4 naive and CD4 memory were each given three plates, CD8 naive was given two plates, and CD8 memory was given one plate. To estimate repertoire size and how much clonotypes are shared between individuals, the study performed deep sequencing of blood TCR repertoires from about five healthy adults. Different laboratories and diverse techniques were used to prepare libraries and sequence TCR repertoires, to increase sequencing depth and limit assay-specific biases. Between about 0.94 and 10 billion PBMCs per donor were obtained by leukapheresis. Overall study results and their limits: Even with the large sequencing depth, rarefaction of the sorted-subset datasets indicated that sequencing was incomplete. Because the study included a small number of donors, the genetic and exposure-history diversity represented was limited. Compared with non-shared clonotypes, clonotypes shared by all four sorted-subset donors had higher generation probabilities. Larger estimated clonotype richness was generally found for naive subsets than for memory subsets. Sampling was limited to blood, and TCR repertoires in tissue likely differ from TCR repertoires in blood. Sharing across a few donors was observed for roughly 5% of naive CD4, about 3.2% of naive CD8, over 2% of memory CD4, and around 0.4% of memory CD8 clonotypes. Based on pairwise subsampling, the degree of clonotype sharing among donors was expected to be affected by sequencing depth.

Healthy HIV-negative adults with no recently reported acute infections or vaccinations were included as donors. Every donor was a Caucasian adult residing in Nashville, Tennessee, USA. Magnetic negative selection was used to enrich CD4+ T cells, after which naive cells were positively selected on CD45RA and the negative fraction became the memory subset. Blood was obtained by leukapheresis, after which PBMCs were separated by Ficoll-Histopaque density gradient centrifugation and cryopreserved in liquid nitrogen vapor phase. Purity and quantity of every magnetically sorted T cell population were checked by analytical flow cytometry. From each sorted fraction, genomic DNA was isolated and quantified by UV absorbance on a Nanodrop 2000c. Using the deep immunoSEQ assay, multiplex PCR amplified TCR CDR3 regions from genomic DNA. Extracted genomic DNA from each cell subset was spread evenly across all wells of several immunoSEQ 96-well plates, with each plate serving as a replicate. Each replicate PCR for sorted subsets received roughly 0.2 ug genomic DNA, equal to some 32,000 T cell genomes. The purified libraries were quantified using a Qubit 3.0 fluorometer, sized with a Bioanalyzer 2100, and then quantified again using the KAPA Library Quantification kit. Every immunoSEQ 96-well plate was sequenced on a dedicated single-read 150-cycle Illumina NextSeq 550 flow cell. The authors processed their data as follows. Because the immunoSEQ output held only junctional sequences and lacked quality scores, the filtering could not match the filtering applied to full-length reads. To assign V/J genes and CDR3, sequences were annotated against IMGT germline references using PyIR, a Python wrapper for IgBLAST v1.9. Any read was removed if the V/J assignment was weak (E-value above 1e-6), the CDR3 was missing, or the read contained stop codons, out-of-frame junctions, or ambiguous translated residues. V3J clonotypes were defined as sequences sharing the same inferred V gene, J gene, and CDR3 amino acid sequence. Percentage overlap between repertoires was calculated by dividing the number of shared unique clonotypes by the size of the smaller repertoire. Three approaches were used to assess repertoire richness: RTK rarefaction, the Chao1 estimator, and Recon v2.1 estimates of unobserved clonotypes. Generation probabilities were computed with OLGA for all TCRbeta clonotypes obtained by the gDNA method from four donors. TCRdb took over this immuneACCESS table, retaining in-frame rearrangements with V and J assigned. Such tables are incomplete; in checked studies, under half of the missing clones stem from an unresolved V gene, and the remainder is unexplained. The D gene and trimming were derived from the DNA, and the V and J assignments and clone size from that table. The table for this sample lists approximately 2.4 million clones; approximately 94% of them were counted only once. Approximately 0.13% of the sample is in the top ten clones.

In the case of this clone: The target of this receptor is not known. Base qualities are missing; no much larger clone stands one base away.

The sequenced sample was naive CD4+ T cells sorted from blood. The intended sense of this specimen's cell subset or site label: CD45RA+ positively selected. This TCR derives from a young man in good health.

CDR3 region: CASRSRFGLSTDTQYF. The DNA sequence reads TGCGCCAGCAGGTCGAGGTTCGGGTTAAGCACAGATACGCAGTATTTT. Here the chain combines TRBV5-1 and TRBJ2-3; the D segment cannot be called with confidence. Measured from the cysteine to the phenylalanine, the CDR3 is 16 residues long. Only the CDR3 DNA is retained, 48 bases long and in frame from the first base. The germline V gene supplies CDR1 SGHRS and CDR2 YFSETQ. At the junction V is shortened by 5 bases and J by 0 bases, with 16 bases in between.